This T cell receptor beta chain emerged from a study of identical twins. V lost 6 bases and J 2 bases, leaving 11 bases between the germline ends. Per the germline V gene, CDR1 is MNHEY and CDR2 is SMNVEV (reference sequence). CDR3 length: 13 residues. TCRdb passed the 5' RACE reads through MiXCR, listing each CDR3 protein once. The data show approximately 230,000 distinct CDR3 sequences, with 6.5% to 8% seen just once and about 14% held by the top ten. The sample also formed part of further work on T cells expressing NK-cell markers.

The chain couples TRBV27 to TRBJ2-7; either TRBD1 or TRBD2 may fit D (5 bases each). This receptor was identified in a woman aged 18-35 years in good health. Material: CD8+ T cells sorted from blood. The CDR3 bases are TGTGCCAGCAGGGGGGTGGGGCCCTACGAGCAGTACTTC. This codes for CASRGVGPYEQYF.